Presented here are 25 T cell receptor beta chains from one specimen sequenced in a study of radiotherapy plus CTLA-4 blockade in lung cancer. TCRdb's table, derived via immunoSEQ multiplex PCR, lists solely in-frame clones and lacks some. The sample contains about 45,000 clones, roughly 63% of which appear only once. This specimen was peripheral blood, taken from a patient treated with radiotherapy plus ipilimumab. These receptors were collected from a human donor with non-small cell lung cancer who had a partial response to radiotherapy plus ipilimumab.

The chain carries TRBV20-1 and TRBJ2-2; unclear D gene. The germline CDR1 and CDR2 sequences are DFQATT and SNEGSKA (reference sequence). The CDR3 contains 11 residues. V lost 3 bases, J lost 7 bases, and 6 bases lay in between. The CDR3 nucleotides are TGCAGTGCTAGTCGCGGCGGGGAGCTGTTTTTT. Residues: CSASRGGELFF.

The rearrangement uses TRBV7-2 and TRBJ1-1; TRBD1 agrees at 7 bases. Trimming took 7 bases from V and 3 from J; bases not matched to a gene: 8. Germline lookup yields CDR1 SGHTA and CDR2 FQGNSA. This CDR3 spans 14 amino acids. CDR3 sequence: CASNRNRGDTEAFF. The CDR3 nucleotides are TGTGCCAGCAATCGAAACAGGGGAGACACTGAAGCTTTCTTT.

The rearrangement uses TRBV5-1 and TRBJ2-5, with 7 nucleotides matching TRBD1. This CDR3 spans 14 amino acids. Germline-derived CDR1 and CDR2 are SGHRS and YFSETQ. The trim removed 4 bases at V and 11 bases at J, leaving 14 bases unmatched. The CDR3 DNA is TGCGCCAGCAGCCAAACAGGGGCCCCTAGTGAGCAGTACTTC. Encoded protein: CASSQTGAPSEQYF.

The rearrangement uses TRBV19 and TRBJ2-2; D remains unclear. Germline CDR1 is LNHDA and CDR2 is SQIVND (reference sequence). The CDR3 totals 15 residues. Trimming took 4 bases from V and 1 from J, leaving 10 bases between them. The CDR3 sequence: CASSRARENTGELFF. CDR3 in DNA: TGTGCCAGTAGTAGGGCCCGAGAGAACACCGGGGAGCTGTTTTTT.

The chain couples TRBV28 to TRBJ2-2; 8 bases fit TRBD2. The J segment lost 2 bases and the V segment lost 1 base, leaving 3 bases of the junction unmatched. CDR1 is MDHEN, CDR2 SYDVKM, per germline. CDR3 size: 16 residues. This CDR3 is CASSLSSGSNTGELFF. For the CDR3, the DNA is TGTGCCAGCAGTTTATCCAGCGGGAGTAACACCGGGGAGCTGTTTTTT.

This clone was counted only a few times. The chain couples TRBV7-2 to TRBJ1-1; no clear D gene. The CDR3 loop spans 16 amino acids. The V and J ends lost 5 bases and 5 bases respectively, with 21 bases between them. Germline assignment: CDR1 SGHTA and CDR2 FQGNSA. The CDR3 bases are TGTGCCAGCAGCCCCTTAGGTTCTCGGGTGGGTACTGAAGCTTTCTTT. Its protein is CASSPLGSRVGTEAFF.

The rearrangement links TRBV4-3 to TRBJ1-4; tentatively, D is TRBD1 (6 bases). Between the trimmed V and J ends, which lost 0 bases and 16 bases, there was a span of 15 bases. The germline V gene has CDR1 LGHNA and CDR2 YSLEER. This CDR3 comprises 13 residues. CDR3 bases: TGCGCCAGCAGCCAAGATGGCGGGGGGGGACAGTTTTTT. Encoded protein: CASSQDGGGGQFF.

The CDR3 nucleotides are TGCAGCGTTGAAAGGGGTTACACCGGGGAGCTGTTTTTT. This translates into CSVERGYTGELFF. V and J are TRBV29-1 and TRBJ2-2, with a possible D match to TRBD1 (5 bases). V was clipped by 2 bases and J by 3 bases, with 7 bases between them. The germline gives CDR1 SQVTM, CDR2 ANQGSEA. The CDR3 runs 13 residues.

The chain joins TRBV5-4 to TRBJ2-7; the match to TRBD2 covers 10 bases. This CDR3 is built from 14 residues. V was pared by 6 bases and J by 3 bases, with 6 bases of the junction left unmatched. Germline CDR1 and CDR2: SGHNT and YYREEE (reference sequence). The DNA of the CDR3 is TGTGCCAGCACTCTAGCGGGAGTAAACTACGAGCAGTACTTC. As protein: CASTLAGVNYEQYF.

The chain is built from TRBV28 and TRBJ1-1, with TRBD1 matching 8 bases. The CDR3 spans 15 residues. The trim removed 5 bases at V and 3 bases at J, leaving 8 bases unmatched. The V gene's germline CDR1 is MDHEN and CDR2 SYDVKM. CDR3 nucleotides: TGTGCCAGCAGTACCCAGGGGGCGGGCGACACTGAAGCTTTCTTT. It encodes CASSTQGAGDTEAFF. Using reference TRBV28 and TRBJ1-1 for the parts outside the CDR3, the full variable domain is DVKVTQSSRYLVKRTGEKVFLECVQDMDHENMFWYRQDPGLGLRLIYFSYDVKMKEKGDIPEGYSVSREKKERFSLILESASTNQTSMYLCASSTQGAGDTEAFFGQGTRLTVV.

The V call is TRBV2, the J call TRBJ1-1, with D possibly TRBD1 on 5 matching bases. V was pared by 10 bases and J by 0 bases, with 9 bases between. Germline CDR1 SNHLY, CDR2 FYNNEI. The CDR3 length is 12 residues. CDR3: CATTDMNTEAFF. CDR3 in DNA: TGTGCCACCACGGACATGAACACTGAAGCTTTCTTT.

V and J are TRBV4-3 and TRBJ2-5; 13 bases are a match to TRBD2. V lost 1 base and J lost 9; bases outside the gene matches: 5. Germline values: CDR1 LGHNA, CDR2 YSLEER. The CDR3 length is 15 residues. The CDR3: CASSQVGGLAGAQYF. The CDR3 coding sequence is TGCGCCAGCAGCCAAGTCGGCGGACTAGCGGGGGCCCAGTACTTC.

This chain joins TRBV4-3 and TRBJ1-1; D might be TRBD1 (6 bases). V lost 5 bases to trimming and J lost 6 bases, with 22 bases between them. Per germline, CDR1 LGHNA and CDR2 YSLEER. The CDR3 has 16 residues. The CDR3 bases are TGCGCCAGCAGCTTGGCCAGCGACAGGTCTCAGTCTGAAGCTTTCTTT. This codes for CASSLASDRSQSEAFF.

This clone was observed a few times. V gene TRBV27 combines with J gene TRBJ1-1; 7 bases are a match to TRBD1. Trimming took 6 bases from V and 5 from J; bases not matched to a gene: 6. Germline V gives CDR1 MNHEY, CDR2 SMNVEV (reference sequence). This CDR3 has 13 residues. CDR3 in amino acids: CASRDRARTEAFF. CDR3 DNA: TGTGCCAGCAGAGACAGGGCTCGGACTGAAGCTTTCTTT.

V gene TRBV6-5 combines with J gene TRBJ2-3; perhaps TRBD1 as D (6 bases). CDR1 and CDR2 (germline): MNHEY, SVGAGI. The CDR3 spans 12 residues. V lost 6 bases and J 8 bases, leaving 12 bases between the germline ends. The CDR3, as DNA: TGTGCCAGCAGCTCTCCACAGGGTACGCAGTATTTT. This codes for CASSSPQGTQYF.

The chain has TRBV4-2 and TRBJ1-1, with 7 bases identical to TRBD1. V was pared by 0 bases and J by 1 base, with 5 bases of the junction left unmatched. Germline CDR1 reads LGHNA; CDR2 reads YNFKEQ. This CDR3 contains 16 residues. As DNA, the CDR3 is TGTGCCAGCAGCCAAGAGGAGGGGGCCTGGAACACTGAAGCTTTCTTT. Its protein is CASSQEEGAWNTEAFF.

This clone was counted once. This chain's CDR3 is CASSQDTAGSGYEQYF. The CDR3 nucleotides are TGCGCCAGCAGCCAAGATACGGCAGGGTCCGGGTACGAGCAGTACTTC. This rearrangement joins TRBV4-3 to TRBJ2-7, with D possibly matching TRBD1 (5 bases). This CDR3 region has 16 residues. V was cut by 0 bases and J by 4 bases, with 16 bases left in between. Looked up from germline, CDR1 is LGHNA and CDR2 is YSLEER.

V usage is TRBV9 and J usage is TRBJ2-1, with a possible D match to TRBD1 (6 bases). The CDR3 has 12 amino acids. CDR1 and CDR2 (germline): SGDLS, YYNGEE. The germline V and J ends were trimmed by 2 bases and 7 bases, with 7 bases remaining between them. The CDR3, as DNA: TGTGCCAGCAGCGTCGACAGGAATGAGCAGTTCTTC. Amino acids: CASSVDRNEQFF.

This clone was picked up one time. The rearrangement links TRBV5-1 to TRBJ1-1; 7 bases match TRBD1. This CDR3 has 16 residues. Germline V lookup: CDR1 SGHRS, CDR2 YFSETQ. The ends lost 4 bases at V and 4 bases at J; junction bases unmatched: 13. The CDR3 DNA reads TGCGCCAGCAGCGGTAGGGGGCAGAGGGTGAGCACTGAAGCTTTCTTT. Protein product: CASSGRGQRVSTEAFF.

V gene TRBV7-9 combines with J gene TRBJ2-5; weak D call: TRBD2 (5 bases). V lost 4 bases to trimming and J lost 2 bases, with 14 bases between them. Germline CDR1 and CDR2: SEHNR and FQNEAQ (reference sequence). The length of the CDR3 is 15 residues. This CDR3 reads CASSSQLGGQETQYF. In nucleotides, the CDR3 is TGTGCCAGCAGCTCGCAACTAGGCGGGCAAGAGACCCAGTACTTC.

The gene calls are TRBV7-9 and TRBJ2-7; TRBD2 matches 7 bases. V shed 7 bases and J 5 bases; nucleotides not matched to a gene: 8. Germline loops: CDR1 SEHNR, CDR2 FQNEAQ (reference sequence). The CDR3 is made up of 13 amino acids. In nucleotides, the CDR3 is TGTGCCAGCACCCCCCGGGACTACGACGAGCAGTACTTC. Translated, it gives CASTPRDYDEQYF. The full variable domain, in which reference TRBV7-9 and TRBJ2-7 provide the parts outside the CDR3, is DTGVSQNPRHKITKRGQNVTFRCDPISEHNRLYWYRQTLGQGPEFLTYFQNEAQLEKSRLLSDRFSAERPKGSFSTLEIQRTEQGDSAMYLCASTPRDYDEQYFGPGTRLTVT.

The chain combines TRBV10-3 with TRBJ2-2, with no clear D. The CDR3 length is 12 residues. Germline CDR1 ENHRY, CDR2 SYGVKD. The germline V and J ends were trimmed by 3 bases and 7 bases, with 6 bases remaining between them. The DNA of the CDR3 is TGTGCCATCAGTGACACAAACGGGGAGCTGTTTTTT. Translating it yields CAISDTNGELFF.

The CDR3 protein is CSANRVGGYTF. The CDR3 DNA reads as TGCAGTGCTAACAGGGTGGGCGGCTACACCTTC. The rearrangement joins TRBV20-1 to TRBJ1-2; possibly TRBD1 for D (6 bases). Deletions cut 4 bases from V and 8 bases from J, with 11 bases between. Germline V CDR1 and CDR2: DFQATT, SNEGSKA (reference sequence). CDR3 length: 11 amino acids.

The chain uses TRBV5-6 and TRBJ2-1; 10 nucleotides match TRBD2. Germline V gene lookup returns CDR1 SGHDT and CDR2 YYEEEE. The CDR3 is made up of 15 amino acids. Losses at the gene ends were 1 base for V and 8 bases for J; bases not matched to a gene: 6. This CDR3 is CASSLTSGTGYEQFF. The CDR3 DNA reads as TGTGCCAGCAGCTTGACTAGCGGGACGGGTTATGAGCAGTTCTTC.

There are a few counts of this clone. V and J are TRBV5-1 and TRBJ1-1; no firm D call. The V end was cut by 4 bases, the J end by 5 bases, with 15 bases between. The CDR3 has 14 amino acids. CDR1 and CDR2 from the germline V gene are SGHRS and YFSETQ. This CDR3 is CASSIPSRGTEAFF. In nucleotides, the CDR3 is TGCGCCAGCAGCATTCCCTCCAGAGGGACTGAAGCTTTCTTT.